The 26 T cell receptor beta chains reported below all come from one sample, sequenced in a study of cytotoxic CD8 clonotypes in ibrutinib-treated CLL. Only in-frame clones appear in the TCRdb table, and some are missing; sequencing was by immunoSEQ multiplex PCR. The table records tens of thousands of clones, approximately 70% of them present only once. Here the sequenced sample was PBMCs, taken before ibrutinib treatment. These receptors were collected from a human donor with chronic lymphocytic leukemia.

This rearrangement joins TRBV14 to TRBJ2-5, with D possibly being TRBD1 (5 bases). The CDR3 has 14 amino acids. V shed 4 bases and J shed 2 bases, with 11 bases lying between them. Germline-derived CDR1 and CDR2 are SGHDN and FVKESK. CDR3 sequence reads: CASSRYRLQETQYF. In DNA form, the CDR3 reads TGTGCCAGCAGCCGATACAGGCTGCAAGAGACCCAGTACTTC.

V gene TRBV7-2 combines with J gene TRBJ1-2, with D maybe TRBD1 (5 bases). Trimming removed 1 base at V and 1 base at J, with 10 bases between. The CDR3 has 15 amino acids. In germline, CDR1 is SGHTA, CDR2 FQGNSA. The CDR3 spells CASSLVTDGNYGYTF. The CDR3 DNA reads TGTGCCAGCAGCTTAGTGACAGACGGTAACTATGGCTACACCTTC.

This clone has only a few counts. The chain links TRBV5-6 to TRBJ2-5, with D perhaps TRBD1 or TRBD2 (5 bases each). CDR1 and CDR2 (germline): SGHDT, YYEEEE. The CDR3 totals 14 residues. With 3 bases removed from V and 9 bases from J, the gap between germline ends came to 18 bases. The CDR3 region is CASSWGRARVAQYF. CDR3 DNA: TGTGCCAGCAGCTGGGGACGGGCGCGGGTGGCCCAGTACTTC.

The V gene is TRBV7-7, the J gene TRBJ2-7; 7 nucleotides align to TRBD1. The germline V gene encodes CDR1 SSHAT and CDR2 FNYEAQ (reference sequence). With V trimmed by 5 bases and J by 5 bases, 9 bases remained unmatched. The CDR3 is made up of 14 amino acids. The CDR3 sequence is CASSVQGLGDEQYF. CDR3 nucleotides: TGTGCCAGCAGCGTACAGGGGCTCGGGGACGAGCAGTACTTC.

The chain has TRBV7-2 and TRBJ1-1; D possibly corresponds to TRBD1 (5 bases). Looked up from germline, CDR1 is SGHTA and CDR2 is FQGNSA. V was shortened by 1 base and J by 8 bases, with 8 bases between the two germline ends. The CDR3 totals 12 residues. This CDR3 reads CASSLVWGEAFF. DNA of the CDR3: TGTGCCAGCAGCTTAGTATGGGGGGAAGCTTTCTTT. Variable domain in full (rest from reference TRBV7-2 and TRBJ1-1): GAGVSQSPSNKVTEKGKDVELRCDPISGHTALYWYRQSLGQGLEFLIYFQGNSAPDKSGLPSDRFSAERTGGSVSTLTIQRTQQEDSAVYLCASSLVWGEAFFGQGTRLTVV.

The CDR3 DNA follows: TGTGCCAGCAGCTCTCCGGGAGAGACCTACGAGCAGTACTTC. Translation: CASSSPGETYEQYF. This chain connects TRBV11-2 to TRBJ2-7; D may be TRBD2 (6 bases). V was cut by 4 bases and J by 2 bases, with 12 bases left in between. The CDR3 totals 14 residues. CDR1 is SGHAT, CDR2 FQNNGV, per germline. The entire variable domain, with the rest obtained from reference TRBV11-2 and TRBJ2-7, is as follows: EAGVAQSPRYKIIEKRQSVAFWCNPISGHATLYWYQQILGQGPKLLIQFQNNGVVDDSQLPKDRFSAERLKGVDSTLKIQPAKLEDSAVYLCASSSPGETYEQYFGPGTRLTVT.

The V and J genes are TRBV5-1 and TRBJ2-3; D might be TRBD1 (5 bases). Between the trimmed V and J ends, which lost 0 bases and 6 bases, there was a span of 17 bases. The length of the CDR3 is 16 residues. Per germline, CDR1 SGHRS and CDR2 YFSETQ. CDR3 sequence (DNA): TGCGCCAGCAGCTTGGGGGGCAACGGAGAAGGGGATACGCAGTATTTT. It yields the protein CASSLGGNGEGDTQYF. Variable domain in full (rest from reference TRBV5-1 and TRBJ2-3): KAGVTQTPRYLIKTRGQQVTLSCSPISGHRSVSWYQQTPGQGLQFLFEYFSETQRNKGNFPGRFSGRQFSNSRSEMNVSTLELGDSALYLCASSLGGNGEGDTQYFGPGTRLTVL.

The gene calls are TRBV4-1 and TRBJ1-3; a possible D gene is TRBD1 (5 bases). In germline, CDR1 is MGHRA, CDR2 YSYEKL. The V end was cut by 2 bases, the J end by 1 base, with 12 bases between. CDR3 length: 16 amino acids. The CDR3 loop is CASSQFWGRSGNTIYF. DNA of the CDR3: TGCGCCAGCAGCCAATTCTGGGGCAGATCTGGAAACACCATATATTTT.

This rearrangement joins TRBV7-8 to TRBJ2-5, with 7 nucleotides matching TRBD2. The CDR3 has 16 residues. The V segment lost 2 bases and the J segment 5 bases; nucleotides outside the gene matches: 11. The germline V gene has CDR1 SGHVS and CDR2 FQNEAQ. In nucleotides, the CDR3 is TGTGCCAGCAGCTTATCCAGGGCCCTGGGGGGGGAGACCCAGTACTTC. Its protein product is CASSLSRALGGETQYF.

A remark on this clone: At one boundary the junction diverges from the germline segment, which might be a read error. This CDR3 is also generated by other DNA sequences in the sample. This chain connects TRBV5-1 to TRBJ2-7; D is ambiguous. CDR3 length: 14 residues. In germline, CDR1 is SGHRS, CDR2 YFSETQ. CDR3 sequence (DNA): TGCGCCAGCAGCTTGGAGGGCAGCTCCTACGAGCAGTATTTC. It specifies CASSLEGSSYEQYF.

The V call is TRBV28, the J call TRBJ1-2; 9 nucleotides match TRBD1. Germline CDR1 reads MDHEN; CDR2 reads SYDVKM. Losses at the gene ends were 6 bases for V and 5 bases for J; bases not matched to a gene: 7. This CDR3 is built from 14 residues. CDR3 loop: CASRGGTGRYGYTF. The CDR3 bases are TGTGCCAGCAGGGGCGGGACAGGGAGATATGGCTACACCTTC.

This clone was counted ten times or more. The chain has TRBV19 and TRBJ1-5, with D possibly TRBD1 on 6 matching bases. V lost 7 bases, J lost 4 bases, and 17 bases lay in between. CDR1 LNHDA and CDR2 SQIVND come from the germline V gene (reference sequence). The CDR3 is 15 amino acids. In DNA, the CDR3 is TGTGCCAGTATCCCTTTGGCAGGGGAAAATCAGCCCCAGCATTTT. Its protein is CASIPLAGENQPQHF.

This chain links TRBV23-1 with TRBJ1-5, with D perhaps matching TRBD1 (6 bases). TRBV23-1 is identified as an open reading frame with a role that is uncertain. There are 16 residues in the CDR3. Trimming took 1 base from V and 4 from J, leaving 14 bases between them. CDR3 sequence reads: CASSQLAGTRNQPQHF. The CDR3 bases are TGCGCCAGCAGTCAATTAGCCGGGACACGAAATCAGCCCCAGCATTTT.

This sequence joins TRBV29-1 and TRBJ1-4; no reliable D call. Trimming removed 7 bases from V and 7 bases from J, with 16 bases in between. There are 13 residues in the CDR3. The germline V gene encodes CDR1 SQVTM and CDR2 ANQGSEA. CDR3 sequence (DNA): TGCAGCGCTGGGGAGGTGCCCCCTGAAAAACTGTTTTTT. Translating gives CSAGEVPPEKLFF.

V usage is TRBV6-6 and J usage is TRBJ1-1; D is unresolved. This CDR3 has 12 amino acids. Germline-derived CDR1 and CDR2 are MNHNY and SVGAGI (reference sequence). The germline V and J ends were trimmed by 2 bases and 5 bases, with 6 bases remaining between them. CDR3 sequence reads: CASSYRETEAFF. In nucleotides, the CDR3 is TGTGCCAGCAGTTACCGGGAGACTGAAGCTTTCTTT.

The rearrangement uses TRBV11-2 and TRBJ2-5; D is unresolved. CDR1 is SGHAT, CDR2 FQNNGV, per germline. The CDR3 runs 15 residues. Trimming cost V 5 bases and J 2 bases, with 15 bases left between them. CDR3 sequence reads: CASSADWQGQETQYF. CDR3 sequence (DNA): TGTGCCAGCAGCGCCGACTGGCAAGGGCAAGAGACCCAGTACTTC.

The J gene is TRBJ2-5, the V gene TRBV29-1; D is possibly TRBD1 or TRBD2 (5 bases each). The length of the CDR3 is 12 residues. The germline gives CDR1 SQVTM, CDR2 ANQGSEA. Trimming removed 3 bases from V and 5 bases from J, with 10 bases in between. The CDR3 DNA is TGCAGCGTTGAGGGGGTCCGGGAGACCCAGTACTTC. Amino acid sequence: CSVEGVRETQYF.

The chain links TRBV18 to TRBJ1-2; 7 nucleotides align to TRBD1. Germline CDR1 KGHSH, CDR2 LQKENI. The CDR3 extends over 13 amino acids. The J segment lost 7 bases and the V segment lost 2 bases, leaving 4 bases of the junction unmatched. The CDR3 region is CASSPSPGGGYTF. DNA for the CDR3: TGTGCCAGCTCACCATCCCCAGGGGGTGGCTACACCTTC.

The rearrangement links TRBV7-3 to TRBJ2-2; D unclear. The CDR3 totals 17 residues. Germline CDR1 and CDR2: SGHTA and FQGTGA. V was pared by 3 bases and J by 3 bases, with 17 bases between. CDR3 bases: TGTGCCAGCAGCTTCGGAATTCCAGCTGGGCACACCGGGGAGCTGTTTTTT. This gives the protein CASSFGIPAGHTGELFF.

V usage is TRBV4-1 and J usage is TRBJ2-1; 7 bases line up with TRBD2. Trimming cost V 4 bases and J 6 bases; bases outside gene matches: 9. Germline values: CDR1 MGHRA, CDR2 YSYEKL. The CDR3 is 15 amino acids. CDR3 DNA sequence: TGCGCCAGCAGCCGGGCGGCTAGCGGCCCCAATGAGCAGTTCTTC. Its protein product is CASSRAASGPNEQFF.

The V call is TRBV7-2, the J call TRBJ1-1; D uncertain. Germline CDR1 reads SGHTA; CDR2 reads FQGNSA. The V and J ends lost 6 bases and 1 base respectively, with 9 bases between them. The CDR3 has 13 amino acids. This CDR3 is CASRISSNTEAFF. The CDR3 DNA reads TGTGCCAGCAGGATTTCGTCGAACACTGAAGCTTTCTTT.

The V and J genes are TRBV11-2 and TRBJ2-7; possibly TRBD2 for D (5 bases). The V end lost 3 bases, the J end lost 0 bases, and 12 bases lay between the germline ends. Germline V lookup: CDR1 SGHAT, CDR2 FQNNGV. This CDR3 is 15 amino acids long. Here the CDR3 DNA reads TGTGCCAGCAGCTTGAGACTACAGAGCTCCTACGAGCAGTACTTC. Protein product: CASSLRLQSSYEQYF.

V and J are TRBV19 and TRBJ2-1; 12 bases match TRBD2. Germline loops: CDR1 LNHDA, CDR2 SQIVND (reference sequence). The CDR3 spans 15 residues. Unmatched junction bases numbered 6, after V lost 4 bases and J lost 8 bases. This chain's CDR3 is CASSTASGGAYEQFF. CDR3 in DNA: TGTGCCAGTAGTACCGCTAGCGGGGGGGCCTATGAGCAGTTCTTC.

The sample holds one count of this clone. The rearrangement links TRBV7-2 to TRBJ2-7; D ambiguous. There are 13 residues in the CDR3. Germline V CDR1 and CDR2: SGHTA, FQGNSA. The V gene lost 4 bases and the J gene lost 2 bases, with 9 bases spanning the gap. CDR3 coding DNA: TGTGCCAGCAGCTCAAAACCCGCCTACGAGCAGTACTTC. Translated: CASSSKPAYEQYF.

CDR3: CASSYFSSLTYEQYF. The DNA of the CDR3 is TGTGCCAGCAGTTACTTTAGCTCACTCACCTACGAGCAGTACTTC. The chain couples TRBV6-5 to TRBJ2-7, with D uncertain. This CDR3 spans 15 amino acids. CDR1 and CDR2 from the germline V gene are MNHEY and SVGAGI. Trimming pared 1 base from V and 2 bases from J, leaving 12 bases between.

This chain uses TRBV7-2 with TRBJ2-7; perhaps TRBD1 as D (5 bases). This CDR3 has 16 amino acids. V lost 5 bases to trimming and J lost 2 bases, with 19 bases between them. Germline CDR1 reads SGHTA; CDR2 reads FQGNSA. The DNA of the CDR3 is TGTGCCAGCAGCCAGGGCTATGGGGCACAGCCCTACGAGCAGTACTTC. Encoded protein: CASSQGYGAQPYEQYF.